Included here is one T cell receptor beta chain sequence, with context. Libraries were prepared by immunoSEQ multiplex PCR; TCRdb keeps only in-frame clonotypes and omits some of them. Of 43,000 or so clones detected, roughly three quarters appear once; the ten largest clones hold 2.6%. Blood samples were obtained at baseline, cycle 4 day 1, and cycle 7 day 1. The source of the sample is a study of OX40 agonist ivuxolimab in advanced cancers. The TCR comes from an adult with an advanced solid tumor such as melanoma, head and neck, liver or kidney cancer. This material consisted of CD4+ or CD8+ T cells sorted from blood, taken in a trial of the OX40 agonist ivuxolimab.

This CDR3 is CASSRGLGRGNYGYTF. CDR3 nucleotide sequence: TGTGCCAGCAGCCGAGGATTGGGGAGAGGGAACTATGGCTACACCTTC. The chain recombines TRBV7-9 with TRBJ1-2; D is undetermined. V was shortened by 5 bases and J by 2 bases, with 18 bases between the two germline ends. The germline CDR1 and CDR2 sequences are SEHNR and FQNEAQ (reference sequence). The length of the CDR3 is 16 residues. The full variable domain, completed using reference TRBV7-9 and TRBJ1-2, is DTGVSQNPRHKITKRGQNVTFRCDPISEHNRLYWYRQTLGQGPEFLTYFQNEAQLEKSRLLSDRFSAERPKGSFSTLEIQRTEQGDSAMYLCASSRGLGRGNYGYTFGSGTRLTVV.